A selection of T cell receptor beta chains follows, all from one sample in a study of blood T cell repertoires in COVID-19. The repertoire was sequenced with immunoSEQ multiplex PCR; TCRdb's copy has only in-frame clones and lacks some. The sample has over 250,000 clones, approximately 90% seen once. Sequencing was carried out using peripheral blood. The receptor set was obtained from a woman aged 40 to 55 who had recovered from COVID-19. Each CDR3 is given with its conserved first and last residue. The D gene is left open where the match is weak. Expanded clones get a size class; other rows say once, few or many, or leave the size out.

>TRBV19|.|.|TRBJ1-5
TGTGCCAGTAGTATTGAAACGGGCAATCAGCCCCAGCATTTT
CASSIETGNQPQHF
>TRBV25-1|.|TRBD2|TRBJ2-2
TGTGCCAGCAGAAGACTAGCGGGAGGGGGCACCGGGGAGCTGTTTTTT
CASRRLAGGGTGELFF
>TRBV4-1|.|.|TRBJ2-2
TGCGCCAGCAGCCAGGGGGCTAGTAACACCGGGGAGCTGTTTTTT
CASSQGASNTGELFF
>TRBV11-2|.|.|TRBJ1-6
TGTGCCAGCAGCTTCCCAGCCGGGAGGCCCCTCCACTTT
CASSFPAGRPLHF
>TRBV28|.|.|TRBJ1-2
TGTGCCAGCAGTTCACCAACTAGCGGCTACACCTTC
CASSSPTSGYTF
>TRBV13|.|.|TRBJ1-1
TGTGCCAGCAGCTTTGGCCCCGCTGAAGCTTTCTTT
CASSFGPAEAFF
>TRBV9|.|.|TRBJ1-4
TGTGCCAGCAGCGGCGGACGGACAGCTCTGGGTGAAAAACTGTTTTTT
CASSGGRTALGEKLFF
>TRBV10-2|once|.|TRBJ1-1
TGCGCCAGCAGGAGCGGGGCCGGGGCTTTCTTT
CASRSGAGAFF
>TRBV4-3|.|.|TRBJ1-3
TGCGCCAGCAGCCAAGAGGTCCAGGCCGCTGGAAACACCATATATTTT
CASSQEVQAAGNTIYF
>TRBV7-2|.|TRBD1|TRBJ1-5
TGTGCCAGCAGCTTAGAGGGGGGGACAGGGGTCCGTCAGCCCCAGCATTTT
CASSLEGGTGVRQPQHF
>TRBV19|.|TRBD1|TRBJ2-1
TGTGCCAGTAGTATAGTTTTAGGACAGGGGATGAATGAGCAGTTCTTC
CASSIVLGQGMNEQFF
>TRBV6-5|.|.|TRBJ2-7
TGTGCCAGCAGTTACGAGGGGACTTCCCCGTACGAGCAGTACTTC
CASSYEGTSPYEQYF
>TRBV21-1|.|.|TRBJ2-1
TGTGCCAGCATCCCGACTAGCGGGAGGAAGAGGGACTACAATGAGCAGTTCTTC
CASIPTSGRKRDYNEQFF
>TRBV12-3/TRBV12-4|.|.|TRBJ1-5
TGTGCCAGCCGGGGGGCCCTCTGGCAGCCCCAGCATTTT
CASRGALWQPQHF
>TRBV6-2/TRBV6-3|.|TRBD2|TRBJ2-1
TGTGCCAGCAGTTCCCGGACTAGCGGGAGGAGGGGTGAGCAGTTCTTC
CASSSRTSGRRGEQFF
>TRBV13|.|.|TRBJ2-2
TGTGCCAGCAGCCCTCCCCCAGCGGAGAGGTACACCGGGGAGCTGTTTTTT
CASSPPPAERYTGELFF
>TRBV3-1/TRBV3-2|.|.|TRBJ1-5
TGTGCCAGCAGCCAAGTACCCCTCGGGAATCAGCCCCAGCATTTT
CASSQVPLGNQPQHF
>TRBV7-2|.|.|TRBJ2-1
TGTGCCAGCAGCCCCTGGGACCCGGGGGACAATGAGCAGTTCTTC
CASSPWDPGDNEQFF
>TRBV7-3|once|TRBD1|TRBJ2-7
TGTGCCAGCAGCTTCGGGACAGGGGGCGCCTACGAGCAGTACTTC
CASSFGTGGAYEQYF
>TRBV7-2|.|.|TRBJ2-6
TGTGCCAGCAGCCTACAGGGGAGGGGGGCCAACGTCCTGACTTTC
CASSLQGRGANVLTF
>TRBV19|once|TRBD2|TRBJ2-7
TGTGCCAGTAGTATCGGGCTAGCGGCTGGTCGGGAGCAGTACTTC
CASSIGLAAGREQYF
>TRBV4-3|.|.|TRBJ2-1
TGCGCCAGCAGCCAAGCGGGGGAAGGGGGCGATGAGCAGTTCTTC
CASSQAGEGGDEQFF